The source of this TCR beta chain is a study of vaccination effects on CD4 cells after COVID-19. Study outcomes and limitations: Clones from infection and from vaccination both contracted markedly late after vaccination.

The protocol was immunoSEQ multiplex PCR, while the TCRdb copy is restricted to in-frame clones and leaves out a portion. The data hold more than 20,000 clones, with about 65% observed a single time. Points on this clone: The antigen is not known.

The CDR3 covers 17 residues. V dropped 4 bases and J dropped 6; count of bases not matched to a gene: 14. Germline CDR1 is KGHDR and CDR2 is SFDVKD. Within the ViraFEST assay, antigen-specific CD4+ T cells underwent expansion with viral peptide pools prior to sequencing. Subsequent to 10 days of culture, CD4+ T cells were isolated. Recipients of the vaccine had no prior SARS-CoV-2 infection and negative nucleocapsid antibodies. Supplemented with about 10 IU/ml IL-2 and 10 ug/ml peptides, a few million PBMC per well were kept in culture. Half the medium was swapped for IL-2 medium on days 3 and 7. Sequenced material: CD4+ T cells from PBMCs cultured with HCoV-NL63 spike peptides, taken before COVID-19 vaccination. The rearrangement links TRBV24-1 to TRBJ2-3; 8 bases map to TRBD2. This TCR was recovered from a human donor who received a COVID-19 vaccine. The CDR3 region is CATSESWTSSLADTQYF. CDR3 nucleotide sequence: TGTGCCACCAGTGAATCATGGACTAGCAGTCTAGCGGATACGCAGTATTTT.